These 10 T cell receptor beta chains originate from one sample sequenced in a study of shared clonotypes between healthy human individuals. Assay: immunoSEQ multiplex PCR; the TCRdb copy retains only in-frame clones and omits some. The table records some 1,600,000 clones, approximately 98% of them present only once. The sample comprised naive CD4+ T cells sorted from blood. Specified subset: CD45RA+ positively selected. These receptors were obtained from a man younger than 40 in good health.

The chain couples TRBV7-9 to TRBJ2-1; 7 bases match TRBD1. The CDR3 covers 17 residues. J was trimmed by 3 bases and V by 2 bases; bases with no gene match: 10. Germline V gene data show CDR1 as SEHNR and CDR2 as FQNEAQ (reference sequence). The CDR3: CASSLPTGGQFYNEQFF. CDR3 nucleotide sequence: TGTGCCAGCAGCTTACCCACTGGGGGACAGTTCTACAATGAGCAGTTCTTC.

The table lists this clone with a count of one. V usage is TRBV5-1 and J usage is TRBJ2-7, with D tentatively TRBD1 (6 bases). The germline gives CDR1 SGHRS, CDR2 YFSETQ. V was trimmed by 5 bases and J by 0 bases, leaving 9 bases between them. The length of the CDR3 is 13 residues. The CDR3 sequence: CASRQDSSYEQYF. The CDR3 DNA sequence: TGCGCCAGCAGGCAGGACAGCTCCTACGAGCAGTACTTC.

V gene TRBV5-4 combines with J gene TRBJ2-1; the match to TRBD1 covers 11 bases. CDR3 length: 15 residues. Germline V gene lookup returns CDR1 SGHNT and CDR2 YYREEE (reference sequence). The V and J ends lost 5 bases and 3 bases, in that order; junction bases with no gene match: 4. CDR3 sequence reads: CASRDRGRNYNEQFF. CDR3 nucleotide sequence: TGTGCCAGCAGGGACAGGGGGCGAAACTACAATGAGCAGTTCTTC.

The chain recombines TRBV18 with TRBJ2-7; possibly TRBD1 or TRBD2 for D (5 bases each). Germline V gene lookup returns CDR1 KGHSH and CDR2 LQKENI. The CDR3 runs to 15 residues. The V end was cut by 3 bases, the J end by 0 bases, with 12 bases between. CDR3 sequence (DNA): TGTGCCAGCTCACCCTTCGAGGGGTCCTCCTACGAGCAGTACTTC. Translated, it gives CASSPFEGSSYEQYF.

The chain combines TRBV5-4 with TRBJ1-2; no reliable D call. The germline gives CDR1 SGHNT, CDR2 YYREEE (reference sequence). Trimming removed 2 bases from V and 2 bases from J, with 7 bases in between. The CDR3 loop spans 13 amino acids. The CDR3 protein is CASSFVQNYGYTF. CDR3 nucleotides: TGTGCCAGCAGCTTCGTTCAGAACTATGGCTACACCTTC.

On this clone itself: The same CDR3 can be traced to other DNA sequences in this sample. The genes are TRBV29-1 and TRBJ2-5; no clear D. This CDR3 comprises 10 residues. Germline V lookup: CDR1 SQVTM, CDR2 ANQGSEA. V was shortened by 4 bases and J by 5 bases, with 5 bases between the two germline ends. CDR3 amino acids: CSVGGETQYF. For the CDR3, the DNA is TGCAGCGTTGGGGGTGAGACCCAGTACTTC. Drawing the rest from reference TRBV29-1 and TRBJ2-5, the complete variable domain is SAVISQKPSRDICQRGTSLTIQCQVDSQVTMMFWYRQQPGQSLTLIATANQGSEATYESGFVIDKFPISRPNLTFSTLTVSNMSPEDSSIYLCSVGGETQYFGPGTRLLVL.

The V and J genes are TRBV11-2 and TRBJ1-2; 7 positions match TRBD1. From germline, CDR1 is SGHAT and CDR2 FQNNGV. The CDR3 extends over 14 amino acids. Losses at the gene ends were 0 bases for V and 3 bases for J; bases not matched to a gene: 1. The CDR3 DNA reads TGTGCCAGCAGCTTAGACGACAGGGACTATGGCTACACCTTC. Translated: CASSLDDRDYGYTF. Full variable domain (remainder filled in from reference TRBV11-2 and TRBJ1-2): EAGVAQSPRYKIIEKRQSVAFWCNPISGHATLYWYQQILGQGPKLLIQFQNNGVVDDSQLPKDRFSAERLKGVDSTLKIQPAKLEDSAVYLCASSLDDRDYGYTFGSGTRLTVV.

The V gene is TRBV7-8, the J gene TRBJ2-7, with D perhaps TRBD1 (6 bases). The CDR3 is 16 residues long. CDR1 SGHVS and CDR2 FQNEAQ come from the germline V gene. V dropped 5 bases and J dropped 7 bases, with 24 bases sitting between them. The CDR3 sequence is CASSARRTGRGGEQYF. The CDR3 coding sequence is TGTGCCAGCAGCGCCCGTCGCACGGGGCGAGGGGGTGAGCAGTACTTC.

The chain employs TRBV2 and TRBJ1-1; D perhaps matches TRBD1 (5 bases). CDR1 is SNHLY and CDR2 is FYNNEI in the germline V gene. The CDR3 is 11 amino acids. Trimming took off 11 bases at V and 2 bases at J, with 9 bases between the two ends. The CDR3 bases are TGTGCCGGGGGGTTTAACACTGAAGCTTTCTTT. Its protein is CAGGFNTEAFF.

The genes are TRBV10-2 and TRBJ1-5; unclear D gene. Trimming took 8 bases from V and 4 from J, leaving 12 bases between them. The CDR3 runs to 13 residues. Germline-derived CDR1 and CDR2 are WSHSY and SAAADI. In nucleotides, the CDR3 is TGCGCCAGCGCATATCGGGGAAATCAGCCCCAGCATTTT. Amino acid sequence: CASAYRGNQPQHF.